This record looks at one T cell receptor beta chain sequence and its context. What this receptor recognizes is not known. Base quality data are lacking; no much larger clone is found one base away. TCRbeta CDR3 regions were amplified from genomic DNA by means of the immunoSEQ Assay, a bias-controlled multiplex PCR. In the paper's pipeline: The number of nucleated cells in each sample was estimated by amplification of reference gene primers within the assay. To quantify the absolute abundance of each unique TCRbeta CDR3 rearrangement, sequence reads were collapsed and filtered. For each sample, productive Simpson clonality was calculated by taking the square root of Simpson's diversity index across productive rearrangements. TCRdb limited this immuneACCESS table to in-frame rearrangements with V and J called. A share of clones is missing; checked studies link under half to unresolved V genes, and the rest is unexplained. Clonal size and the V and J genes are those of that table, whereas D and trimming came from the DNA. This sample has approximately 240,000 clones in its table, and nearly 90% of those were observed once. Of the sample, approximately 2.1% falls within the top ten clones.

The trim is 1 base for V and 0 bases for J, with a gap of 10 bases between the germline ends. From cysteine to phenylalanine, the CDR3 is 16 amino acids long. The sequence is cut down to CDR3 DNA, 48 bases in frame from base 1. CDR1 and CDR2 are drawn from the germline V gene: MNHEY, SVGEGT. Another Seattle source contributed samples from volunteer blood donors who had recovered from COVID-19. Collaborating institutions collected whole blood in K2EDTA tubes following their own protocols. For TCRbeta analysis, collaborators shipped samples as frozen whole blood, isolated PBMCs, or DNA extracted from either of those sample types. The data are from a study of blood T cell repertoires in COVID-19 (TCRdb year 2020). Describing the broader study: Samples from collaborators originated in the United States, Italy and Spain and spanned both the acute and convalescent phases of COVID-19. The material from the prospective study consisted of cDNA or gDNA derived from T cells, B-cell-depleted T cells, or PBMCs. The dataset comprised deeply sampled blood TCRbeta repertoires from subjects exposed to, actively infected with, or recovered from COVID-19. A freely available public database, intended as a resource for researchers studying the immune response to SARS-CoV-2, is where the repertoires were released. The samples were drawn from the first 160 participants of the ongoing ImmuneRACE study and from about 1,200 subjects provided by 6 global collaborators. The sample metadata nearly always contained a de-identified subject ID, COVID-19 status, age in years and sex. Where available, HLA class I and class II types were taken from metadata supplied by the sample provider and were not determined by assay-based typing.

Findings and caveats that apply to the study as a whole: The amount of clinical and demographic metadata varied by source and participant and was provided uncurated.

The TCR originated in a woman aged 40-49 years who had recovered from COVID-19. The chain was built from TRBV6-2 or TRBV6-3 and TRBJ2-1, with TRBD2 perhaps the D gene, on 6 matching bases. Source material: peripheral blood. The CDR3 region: CASSYLAGSSYNEQFF. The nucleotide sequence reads TGTGCCAGCAGTTACTTGGCCGGGAGCTCCTACAATGAGCAGTTCTTC.